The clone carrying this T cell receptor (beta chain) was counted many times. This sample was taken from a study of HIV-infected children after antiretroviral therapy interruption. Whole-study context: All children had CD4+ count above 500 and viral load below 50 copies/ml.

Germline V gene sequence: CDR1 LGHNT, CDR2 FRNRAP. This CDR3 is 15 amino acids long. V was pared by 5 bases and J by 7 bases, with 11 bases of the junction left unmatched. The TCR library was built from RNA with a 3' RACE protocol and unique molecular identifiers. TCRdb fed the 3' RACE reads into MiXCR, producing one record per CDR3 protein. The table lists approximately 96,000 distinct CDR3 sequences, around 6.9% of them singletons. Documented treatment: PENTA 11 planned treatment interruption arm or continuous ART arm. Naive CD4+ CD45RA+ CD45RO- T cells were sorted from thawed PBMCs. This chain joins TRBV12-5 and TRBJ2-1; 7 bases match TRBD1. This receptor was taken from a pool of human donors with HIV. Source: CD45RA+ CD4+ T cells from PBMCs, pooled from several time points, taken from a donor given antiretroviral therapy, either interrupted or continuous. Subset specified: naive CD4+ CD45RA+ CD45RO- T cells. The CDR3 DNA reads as TGTGCTAGTGGTCGGATCGGGACAGAAGAGAATGAGCAGTTCTTC. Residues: CASGRIGTEENEQFF.